This passage covers 27 T cell receptor beta chains from one sample sequenced in a study of PD-1 blockade in classical Hodgkin lymphoma. This sample's time point: newly diagnosed, previously untreated cHL patient sample. TCRdb's table, derived via immunoSEQ multiplex PCR, lists solely in-frame clones and lacks some. Of roughly 70,000 clones in the sample, roughly 93% were seen once. Sequenced material: peripheral blood mononuclear cells (PBMCs). The source is a human donor with classical Hodgkin lymphoma.

The rearrangement joins TRBV5-6 to TRBJ1-2; weak D call: TRBD1 (6 bases). Between the trimmed V and J ends, which lost 2 bases and 6 bases, there was a span of 11 bases. Germline CDR1 and CDR2: SGHDT and YYEEEE. The CDR3 contains 13 residues. CDR3 coding DNA: TGTGCCAGCAGCTTTGCCTGGACAGATGGCTACACCTTC. It translates to CASSFAWTDGYTF.

The V call is TRBV5-4, the J call TRBJ1-2; a possible D gene is TRBD1 (6 bases). From germline, CDR1 is SGHNT and CDR2 YYREEE (reference sequence). CDR3 length: 14 residues. V was cut by 4 bases and J by 3 bases, with 13 bases left in between. In DNA, the CDR3 is TGTGCCAGCAGCATTCAGGGGATACACTATGGCTACACCTTC. This codes for CASSIQGIHYGYTF.

The chain combines TRBV5-4 with TRBJ2-1; D not certain. V lost 0 bases and J lost 1, with 8 bases in between. The CDR3 consists of 15 residues. In germline, CDR1 is SGHNT, CDR2 YYREEE (reference sequence). CDR3 protein: CASSLGSTSYNEQFF. CDR3 in DNA: TGTGCCAGCAGCTTGGGGTCCACTTCCTACAATGAGCAGTTCTTC. The whole variable domain, remainder taken from reference TRBV5-4 and TRBJ2-1, is ETGVTQSPTHLIKTRGQQVTLRCSSQSGHNTVSWYQQALGQGPQFIFQYYREEENGRGNFPPRFSGLQFPNYSSELNVNALELDDSALYLCASSLGSTSYNEQFFGPGTRLTVL.

The gene calls are TRBV5-1 and TRBJ1-4; tentative D call: TRBD1 (5 bases). The germline gives CDR1 SGHRS, CDR2 YFSETQ. This CDR3 comprises 17 residues. Trimming stripped 4 bases from V and 0 bases from J, with 16 bases between. CDR3 protein: CASSPSGWGSTNEKLFF. The CDR3 DNA is TGCGCCAGCAGCCCATCGGGATGGGGGTCAACTAATGAAAAACTGTTTTTT.

The chain joins TRBV7-9 to TRBJ2-3; 12 positions match TRBD2. Germline V gives CDR1 SEHNR, CDR2 FQNEAQ (reference sequence). The J segment lost 1 base and the V segment lost 8 bases, leaving 4 bases of the junction unmatched. CDR3 length: 15 amino acids. The CDR3 DNA follows: TGTGCCAGCGGCCGACTAGCGGGGGGCACAGATACGCAGTATTTT. It yields the protein CASGRLAGGTDTQYF.

V gene TRBV2 combines with J gene TRBJ2-7; the D gene is possibly TRBD1 (5 bases). The germline V gene encodes CDR1 SNHLY and CDR2 FYNNEI. V lost 6 bases and J lost 4, with 13 bases in between. The CDR3 has 13 residues. CDR3 loop: CASSQTQGYEQYF. The DNA of the CDR3 is TGTGCCAGCAGCCAAACCCAGGGATACGAGCAGTACTTC.

This chain's CDR3 is CASSTGQGISAYNSPLHF. CDR3 DNA sequence: TGTGCCAGCAGCACAGGACAGGGCATTTCGGCCTATAATTCACCCCTCCACTTT. The genes are TRBV7-8 and TRBJ1-6, with 8 positions matching TRBD1. V was pared by 5 bases and J by 2 bases, with 11 bases of the junction left unmatched. The germline V gene encodes CDR1 SGHVS and CDR2 FQNEAQ. The length of the CDR3 is 18 residues.

V usage is TRBV19 and J usage is TRBJ2-1; TRBD2 is a possible D gene (5 bases). This CDR3 has 14 amino acids. V lost 3 bases, J lost 12 bases, and 18 bases lay in between. From germline, CDR1 is LNHDA and CDR2 SQIVND (reference sequence). CDR3 amino acids: CASSMTSTIVRQFF. The CDR3 region has the DNA TGTGCCAGTAGTATGACCTCGACTATAGTTAGGCAGTTCTTC.

This rearrangement joins TRBV9 to TRBJ2-1; 13 nucleotides agree with TRBD2. The CDR3 sequence is 16 residues long. CDR1 is SGDLS and CDR2 is YYNGEE in the germline V gene. The V segment lost 4 bases and the J segment 9 bases; nucleotides outside the gene matches: 10. CDR3: CASSLTGTSGVGEQFF. Here the CDR3 DNA reads TGTGCCAGCAGCCTCACCGGGACTAGCGGGGTTGGTGAGCAGTTCTTC. Looking up the rest from reference TRBV9 and TRBJ2-1 gives the full variable domain: DSGVTQTPKHLITATGQRVTLRCSPRSGDLSVYWYQQSLDQGLQFLIQYYNGEERAKGNILERFSAQQFPDLHSELNLSSLELGDSALYFCASSLTGTSGVGEQFFGPGTRLTVL.

This chain uses TRBV9 with TRBJ1-3; D remains unclear. Germline values: CDR1 SGDLS, CDR2 YYNGEE. V was cut by 0 bases and J by 4 bases, with 8 bases left in between. CDR3 length: 14 residues. In DNA, the CDR3 is TGTGCCAGCAGCGTAGGGAGGTCCGGAAACACCATATATTTT. It encodes CASSVGRSGNTIYF.

The J gene is TRBJ1-1, the V gene TRBV11-2, with TRBD1 as a possible D gene (5 bases). CDR3 length: 12 amino acids. Germline V gives CDR1 SGHAT, CDR2 FQNNGV. V lost 7 bases to trimming and J lost 7 bases, with 13 bases between them. The DNA of the CDR3 is TGTGCCAGCAAGGGGAGGGCAGTTGAAGCTTTCTTT. It yields the protein CASKGRAVEAFF. Full variable domain (outside the CDR3, taken from reference TRBV11-2 and TRBJ1-1): EAGVAQSPRYKIIEKRQSVAFWCNPISGHATLYWYQQILGQGPKLLIQFQNNGVVDDSQLPKDRFSAERLKGVDSTLKIQPAKLEDSAVYLCASKGRAVEAFFGQGTRLTVV.

The chain recombines TRBV6-5 with TRBJ2-7; D might be TRBD1 (6 bases). The CDR3 is 15 amino acids. Looked up from germline, CDR1 is MNHEY and CDR2 is SVGAGI. V was cut by 7 bases and J by 1 base, with 17 bases left in between. CDR3 residues: CASKPTTGISYEQYF. CDR3 DNA sequence: TGTGCCAGCAAACCAACGACAGGTATTTCCTACGAGCAGTACTTC.

The chain recombines TRBV19 with TRBJ1-1, with unresolved D. The germline V and J ends were trimmed by 0 bases and 0 bases, with 5 bases remaining between them. The CDR3 has 14 residues. Germline lookup yields CDR1 LNHDA and CDR2 SQIVND (reference sequence). The CDR3 here is CASSIEGLNTEAFF. The CDR3 DNA sequence: TGTGCCAGTAGTATAGAAGGGTTGAACACTGAAGCTTTCTTT.

The V call is TRBV2, the J call TRBJ2-5; a possible D gene is TRBD2 (6 bases). The length of the CDR3 is 16 residues. CDR1 is SNHLY, CDR2 FYNNEI, per germline. V was pared by 6 bases and J by 4 bases, with 21 bases between. CDR3 bases: TGTGCCAGCAGCCCCCCCGGGTCGGGGGTGGGAGAGACCCAGTACTTC. Protein product: CASSPPGSGVGETQYF.

The genes are TRBV5-6 and TRBJ2-3; a weak D match, TRBD1 (6 bases). The V and J ends lost 4 bases and 2 bases respectively, with 20 bases between them. Per germline, CDR1 SGHDT and CDR2 YYEEEE. The CDR3 covers 17 residues. The CDR3 nucleotides read TGTGCCAGCAGCACTCGACAGGACTGGTCCCTCACAGATACGCAGTATTTT. This sequence encodes CASSTRQDWSLTDTQYF.

This clone has a single count. The gene calls are TRBV19 and TRBJ1-5; 12 nucleotides line up with TRBD1. V dropped 0 bases and J dropped 8; count of bases not matched to a gene: 8. The CDR3 covers 17 residues. Per germline, CDR1 LNHDA and CDR2 SQIVND (reference sequence). This CDR3 reads CASSIEGTGGSVKPQHF. In DNA, the CDR3 is TGTGCCAGTAGTATAGAGGGGACAGGGGGCTCGGTGAAGCCCCAGCATTTT. The full variable domain, rest sourced from reference TRBV19 and TRBJ1-5, is DGGITQSPKYLFRKEGQNVTLSCEQNLNHDAMYWYRQDPGQGLRLIYYSQIVNDFQKGDIAEGYSVSREKKESFPLTVTSAQKNPTAFYLCASSIEGTGGSVKPQHFGDGTRLSIL.

The chain carries TRBV29-1 and TRBJ1-2; perhaps TRBD1 as D (5 bases). The germline V gene encodes CDR1 SQVTM and CDR2 ANQGSEA. Deletions cut 4 bases from V and 3 bases from J, with 18 bases between. CDR3 length equals 15 residues. In DNA form, the CDR3 reads TGCAGCGTTGTTGCCCGGGGCAGGGAGGACTATGGCTACACCTTC. Translation: CSVVARGREDYGYTF.

The chain links TRBV6-1 to TRBJ1-6, with a possible D match to TRBD1 (6 bases). The CDR3 is made up of 15 amino acids. V was shortened by 0 bases and J by 7 bases, with 10 bases between the two germline ends. Germline-derived CDR1 and CDR2 are MNHNS and SASEGT. CDR3 coding DNA: TGTGCCAGCAGTGAAGCGCGGACAGTCAATTCACCCCTCCACTTT. Protein sequence: CASSEARTVNSPLHF.

The gene calls are TRBV16 and TRBJ2-7; D ambiguous. The CDR3 length is 14 residues. Per the germline V gene, CDR1 is KGHSY and CDR2 is FQNENV. The V end lost 0 bases, the J end lost 4 bases, and 10 bases lay between the germline ends. The CDR3 here is CASSQSGTKYEQYF. CDR3 coding DNA: TGTGCCAGCAGCCAATCGGGCACCAAGTACGAGCAGTACTTC.

The chain carries TRBV28 and TRBJ2-3, with D unclear. Trimming took off 3 bases at V and 6 bases at J, with 10 bases between the two ends. This CDR3 has 13 residues. CDR1 is MDHEN, CDR2 SYDVKM, per germline. This CDR3 is CASSLAPVDTQYF. The DNA of the CDR3 is TGTGCCAGCAGTTTGGCCCCGGTGGATACGCAGTATTTT.

CDR3 DNA sequence: TGTGCCAGCAGCCTCAACAGACAGGGGCCGAACACTGAAGCTTTCTTT. Translation: CASSLNRQGPNTEAFF. This chain connects TRBV7-2 to TRBJ1-1; TRBD1 agrees at 8 bases. The CDR3 contains 16 residues. The germline V gene has CDR1 SGHTA and CDR2 FQGNSA. The J segment lost 1 base and the V segment lost 5 bases, leaving 9 bases of the junction unmatched.

The gene calls are TRBV6-5 and TRBJ1-6; D gene uncertain. Trimming pared 6 bases from V and 7 bases from J, leaving 13 bases between. CDR1 is MNHEY, CDR2 SVGAGI, per germline. This CDR3 comprises 14 residues. The CDR3 is CASSRAMGNSPLHF. In DNA, the CDR3 is TGTGCCAGCAGCCGCGCGATGGGGAATTCACCCCTCCACTTT.

The chain combines TRBV5-1 with TRBJ2-3; 11 nucleotides line up with TRBD1. V shed 5 bases, J shed 4 bases, and the junction held 12 bases outside the gene matches. Per germline, CDR1 SGHRS and CDR2 YFSETQ. CDR3 length: 17 residues. As DNA, the CDR3 is TGCGCCAGCAGAACGATGGACAGGGGGCAAGTGGCAGATACGCAGTATTTT. Translated: CASRTMDRGQVADTQYF. Combining the CDR3 with reference TRBV5-1 and TRBJ2-3 gives the whole variable domain KAGVTQTPRYLIKTRGQQVTLSCSPISGHRSVSWYQQTPGQGLQFLFEYFSETQRNKGNFPGRFSGRQFSNSRSEMNVSTLELGDSALYLCASRTMDRGQVADTQYFGPGTRLTVL.

This chain uses TRBV9 with TRBJ2-3; D is perhaps TRBD2 (5 bases). Trimming shortened V by 4 bases and J by 1 base, and 10 bases separated the two germline ends. The CDR3 runs 14 residues. Germline V gene lookup returns CDR1 SGDLS and CDR2 YYNGEE. The CDR3 sequence: CASSWASRTDTQYF. CDR3 nucleotide sequence: TGTGCCAGCAGCTGGGCTAGCCGCACAGATACGCAGTATTTT. Based on the CDR3 plus reference TRBV9 and TRBJ2-3, the full variable domain is DSGVTQTPKHLITATGQRVTLRCSPRSGDLSVYWYQQSLDQGLQFLIQYYNGEERAKGNILERFSAQQFPDLHSELNLSSLELGDSALYFCASSWASRTDTQYFGPGTRLTVL.

This rearrangement joins TRBV2 to TRBJ2-1; the match to TRBD1 covers 7 bases. Germline V gene lookup returns CDR1 SNHLY and CDR2 FYNNEI. This CDR3 is 13 amino acids long. With V trimmed by 6 bases and J by 6 bases, 5 bases remained unmatched. CDR3 DNA sequence: TGTGCCAGCAGCCTAGGGACAGTCAATGAGCAGTTCTTC. This translates into CASSLGTVNEQFF.

In this sample, this clone turned up once. This rearrangement joins TRBV7-9 to TRBJ2-2, with 7 nucleotides matching TRBD1. This CDR3 is 16 amino acids long. With 4 bases clipped from V and 4 bases from J, the junction kept 9 bases outside the gene matches. CDR1 and CDR2 from the germline V gene are SEHNR and FQNEAQ (reference sequence). Here the CDR3 reads CASSSQTGLSTGELFF. The CDR3 coding sequence is TGTGCCAGCAGCTCCCAGACAGGGCTTAGCACCGGGGAGCTGTTTTTT.

This clone was recorded once. V and J are TRBV5-1 and TRBJ2-7; no reliable D call. V shed 0 bases and J shed 5 bases, with 15 bases lying between them. Germline CDR1 and CDR2: SGHRS and YFSETQ. This CDR3 region has 15 residues. DNA of the CDR3: TGCGCCAGCAGCTTGGGGGAAGCAAGTGGAAACGAGCAGTACTTC. It specifies CASSLGEASGNEQYF.